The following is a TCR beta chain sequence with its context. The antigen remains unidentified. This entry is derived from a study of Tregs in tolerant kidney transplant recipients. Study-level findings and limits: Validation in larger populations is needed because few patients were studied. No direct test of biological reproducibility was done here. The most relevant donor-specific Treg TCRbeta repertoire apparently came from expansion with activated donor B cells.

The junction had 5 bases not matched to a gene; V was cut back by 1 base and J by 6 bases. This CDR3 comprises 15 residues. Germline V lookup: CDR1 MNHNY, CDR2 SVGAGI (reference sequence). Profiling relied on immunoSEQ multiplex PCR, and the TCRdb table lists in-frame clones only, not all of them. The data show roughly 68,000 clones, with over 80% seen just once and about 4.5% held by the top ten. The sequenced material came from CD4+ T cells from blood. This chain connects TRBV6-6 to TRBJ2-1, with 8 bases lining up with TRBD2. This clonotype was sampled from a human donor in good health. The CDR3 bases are TGTGCCAGCAGTTACTTAGCGGGACCTGTCAATGAGCAGTTCTTC. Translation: CASSYLAGPVNEQFF.